This T cell receptor (beta chain) was captured in a study of sequential checkpoint blockade in melanoma. Looking at the study overall: Maintenance nivolumab came after either treatment sequence. More than 20 patients had matched tumor biopsies before treatment and at week 13 after nivolumab or ipilimumab alone. Findings of the study overall: Rising tumor T-cell fraction and clonality meant about 30 times likelier benefit.

Treatment here: randomized to nivolumab then ipilimumab (arm A) or the reverse (arm B). This clone was seen a handful of times. Its cognate antigen is unknown. The data were produced by immunoSEQ multiplex PCR, yet TCRdb's version contains in-frame clones alone and is incomplete. The data show some 3,500 clones, 20% to 25% seen once. Germline CDR1 and CDR2: SGDLS and YYNGEE. The CDR3 contains 14 residues. The trim removed 7 bases at V and 6 bases at J, leaving 7 bases unmatched. The V and J genes are TRBV9 and TRBJ2-3; 11 nucleotides agree with TRBD2. This TCR was recovered from a human patient with melanoma. Some clones in this sample may be carry-over from other donors' samples. This material consisted of tumor tissue (inferred from file names), taken from a patient given nivolumab and ipilimumab in sequence. The CDR3 DNA follows: TGTGCCAGCGATATAGCGGGGGGGCGTGATACGCAGTATTTT. Translated: CASDIAGGRDTQYF. The full variable domain, rest sourced from reference TRBV9 and TRBJ2-3, is DSGVTQTPKHLITATGQRVTLRCSPRSGDLSVYWYQQSLDQGLQFLIQYYNGEERAKGNILERFSAQQFPDLHSELNLSSLELGDSALYFCASDIAGGRDTQYFGPGTRLTVL.